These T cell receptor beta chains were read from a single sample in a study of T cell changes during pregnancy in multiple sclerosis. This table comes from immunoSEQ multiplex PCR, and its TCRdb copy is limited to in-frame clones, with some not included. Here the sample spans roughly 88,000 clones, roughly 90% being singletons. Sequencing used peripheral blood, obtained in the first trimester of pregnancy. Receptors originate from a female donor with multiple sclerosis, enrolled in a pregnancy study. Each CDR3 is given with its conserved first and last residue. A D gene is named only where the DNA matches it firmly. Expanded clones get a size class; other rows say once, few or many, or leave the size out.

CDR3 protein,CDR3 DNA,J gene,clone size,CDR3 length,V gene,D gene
CASGEGGSRAEAFF,TGTGCCAGCGGCGAAGGGGGCAGTCGGGCTGAAGCTTTCTTT,TRBJ1-1,.,14,TRBV7-2,TRBD1
CASSSLGLAASYEQYF,TGTGCCAGCTCATCCCTCGGACTAGCGGCCTCCTACGAGCAGTACTTC,TRBJ2-7,once,16,TRBV18,TRBD2
CASSTGLGYEQYF,TGCGCCAGCAGCACGGGACTGGGCTACGAGCAGTACTTC,TRBJ2-7,once,13,TRBV5-1,.
CASRRTGSHEQFF,TGTGCCAGCAGGCGGACAGGGAGCCATGAGCAGTTCTTC,TRBJ2-1,.,13,TRBV11-2,TRBD1
CARRGDSYNEQFF,TGTGCCCGGAGGGGCGACTCCTACAATGAGCAGTTCTTC,TRBJ2-1,.,13,TRBV30,.
CASSLGVGTSADNEQFF,TGTGCCAGCAGCTTAGGCGTTGGGACTAGCGCAGACAATGAGCAGTTCTTC,TRBJ2-1,once,17,TRBV11-3,TRBD2
CASSLFTGQEYNEQFF,TGTGCCAGCAGTTTATTCACTGGACAGGAATACAATGAGCAGTTCTTC,TRBJ2-1,.,16,TRBV28,TRBD1
CASTASPAYEQYF,TGTGCCAGCACCGCCTCCCCGGCCTACGAGCAGTACTTC,TRBJ2-7,.,13,TRBV28,.
CASTWWGEETQYF,TGTGCCAGCACCTGGTGGGGGGAAGAGACCCAGTACTTC,TRBJ2-5,.,13,TRBV7-6,.
CASSLQSGSTEAFF,TGCGCCAGCAGCTTGCAAAGCGGCAGCACCGAAGCTTTCTTT,TRBJ1-1,.,14,TRBV5-1,.
CASSLGSLSDTEAFF,TGTGCCAGCAGCTTAGGTTCCCTATCCGACACTGAAGCTTTCTTT,TRBJ1-1,.,15,TRBV7-6,.
CASSSGHFSGANVLTF,TGTGCCAGCAGCTCGGGACACTTCTCTGGGGCCAACGTCCTGACTTTC,TRBJ2-6,few,16,TRBV4-2,.
CASSPSNTGELFF,TGCGCCAGCAGCCCCTCGAACACCGGGGAGCTGTTTTTT,TRBJ2-2,.,13,TRBV5-1,.
CASSQGRVSYEQYF,TGTGCCAGCAGCCAGGGGAGGGTATCCTACGAGCAGTACTTC,TRBJ2-7,.,14,TRBV7-9,.
CASSGTGLMAQHF,TGTGCCAGCAGTGGGACAGGCCTCATGGCCCAGCATTTT,TRBJ1-5,once,13,TRBV27,TRBD1
CASSKELHLAATSYEQYF,TGTGCCAGCAGCAAGGAGCTGCATCTAGCGGCAACCTCCTACGAGCAGTACTTC,TRBJ2-7,.,18,TRBV21-1,.
CATGHPGSGANVLTF,TGTGCCACCGGACACCCCGGCTCTGGGGCCAACGTCCTGACTTTC,TRBJ2-6,.,15,TRBV19,.
CASRGGFGNTEAFF,TGTGCCAGCAGGGGGGGGTTTGGGAACACTGAAGCTTTCTTT,TRBJ1-1,.,14,TRBV6-1,.
CASSLEGQGMLFF,TGTGCCAGCAGCTTAGAGGGACAGGGGATGCTGTTCTTC,TRBJ2-1,.,13,TRBV7-2,TRBD1
CASRPTGGWNEQYF,TGTGCCAGCAGGCCGACAGGGGGCTGGAACGAGCAGTACTTC,TRBJ2-7,.,14,TRBV28,TRBD1
CASRQGHGYTF,TGTGCCAGCAGACAGGGACATGGCTACACCTTC,TRBJ1-2,.,11,TRBV2,.
CASSKEGRGREKLFF,TGTGCCAGCAGCAAAGAGGGCAGGGGGCGTGAAAAACTGTTTTTT,TRBJ1-4,.,15,TRBV21-1,.
CASSSTGTGGTGEQYF,TGTGCCAGCAGCTCCACCGGGACAGGGGGCACGGGGGAGCAGTACTTC,TRBJ2-7,.,16,TRBV7-8,TRBD1
CASSLGTGHTGELFF,TGTGCCAGTAGTCTCGGGACAGGACACACCGGGGAGCTGTTTTTT,TRBJ2-2,once,15,TRBV19,TRBD1
CAWSATVEAFF,TGTGCCTGGAGTGCCACTGTTGAAGCTTTCTTT,TRBJ1-1,.,11,TRBV30,.
CASRAGTTQSREQFF,TGTGCCAGTAGGGCCGGGACTACCCAATCGCGGGAGCAGTTCTTC,TRBJ2-1,.,15,TRBV19,TRBD2